Sequencing of this TCR beta chain was carried out in a study of cytomegalovirus exposure and HLA in healthy donors. Study context: Among a few hundred genotyped donors, 65% to 90% fell in the Caucasian-associated ancestry cluster. The study's findings and limits: In a later analysis, donors in an Asian-associated ancestry cluster reportedly had fewer N-insertions in productive TCRs than the cohort mean.

The primer mix had 60 Vbeta and 13 Jbeta primers. Libraries were prepared by immunoSEQ multiplex PCR; TCRdb keeps only in-frame clonotypes and omits some of them. The data contain fewer than 300,000 clones, roughly 90% of them seen just once; the ten biggest clones take up 3.5% to 4%. Note on this clone: Its antigen is still unknown.

This CDR3 is 14 amino acids long. From germline, CDR1 is SEHNR and CDR2 FQNEAQ (reference sequence). The J segment lost 5 bases and the V segment lost 5 bases, leaving 8 bases of the junction unmatched. This sequence was found in a man aged 40-55 years in good health and CMV-seropositive. V and J are TRBV7-9 and TRBJ2-7, with TRBD1 matching over 8 bases. What was sequenced was PBMCs. Here the CDR3 DNA reads TGTGCCAGCAGCCCCGGGACAGGAGTAGACGAGCAGTACTTC. Translating gives CASSPGTGVDEQYF.